This entry concerns a single TCR beta chain. Its specificity is not known. PCR employed 60 Vbeta and 13 Jbeta primers. Repertoires were generated with immunoSEQ multiplex PCR, while TCRdb's copy carries only in-frame clones and drops some. The sample consists of 150,000 to 200,000 clones, around four fifths of them appearing once. Germline V lookup: CDR1 SGHNT, CDR2 YENEEA. This CDR3 is 17 amino acids long. The trim removed 5 bases at V and 5 bases at J, leaving 11 bases unmatched. This specimen comes from a study of cytomegalovirus exposure and HLA in healthy donors. About the research overall: Previous work identified 120 million or so unique TCR beta sequences from 150 million to 200 million T cells. General study results and limits: In a later analysis, common viral pathogens appeared linked to several of the most significant clusters. Per a later analysis, HLA-associated TCR beta chains showed more clonal expansion than other, equally common TCR beta chains.

This chain connects TRBV11-3 to TRBJ2-1, with 11 bases fitting TRBD1. The sequenced sample was PBMCs. This TCR was recovered from a man younger than 35 in good health and CMV-seronegative. The CDR3 DNA reads as TGTGCCAGCAGCCCAAGGGCTGGACAGGGGGCCCACAATGAGCAGTTCTTC. Translated: CASSPRAGQGAHNEQFF.